These T cell receptor beta chains were read from a single sample in a study of breast tumors, draining lymph nodes, adjacent tissues. TCRdb passed the multiplex PCR reads through MiXCR, listing each CDR3 protein once. The sample holds about 230,000 distinct CDR3 sequences, about a third seen once. The specimen sequenced was axillary lymph node tissue. These TCRs come from a female donor with breast cancer. Some clones in this sample may be carry-over from other donors' samples. Both conserved end residues are part of each CDR3. Each record gives: D gene, V gene, clone size, J gene, CDR3 protein, CDR3 DNA. A D gene is named only where the DNA matches it firmly. Clone sizes are given selectively: once, few, many, or a class where the clone is expanded.

>TRBD1|TRBV24-1|once|TRBJ1-3
CATSDPGQGNTIYF
TGTGCCACCAGTGACCCGGGACAGGGAAACACCATATATTTT
>.|TRBV18|many|TRBJ1-5
CASSPGAGLGQPQHF
TGTGCCAGCTCCCCGGGGGCGGGCCTGGGGCAGCCCCAGCATTTT
>.|TRBV19|many|TRBJ2-2
CASTRGTSDPRRYTGELFF
TGTGCCAGTACCCGAGGGACTTCCGACCCGAGACGTTACACCGGGGAGCTGTTTTTT
>TRBD1|TRBV7-8|.|TRBJ2-5
CASSRRQGRETQYF
TGTGCCAGCAGCCGTCGACAGGGGCGAGAGACCCAGTACTTC
>.|TRBV12-3/TRBV12-4|many|TRBJ2-2
CASSSQEGGELFF
TGTGCCAGCAGTTCCCAGGAGGGCGGGGAGCTGTTTTTT
>TRBD2|TRBV4-2|.|TRBJ2-3
CASSQVGTSGTDTQYF
TGTGCCAGCAGCCAAGTAGGGACTAGCGGCACAGATACGCAGTATTTT
>.|TRBV9|many|TRBJ2-3
CASSVGRGSSPDTQYF
TGTGCCAGCAGCGTAGGCCGGGGCTCAAGCCCAGATACGCAGTATTTT
>.|TRBV18|.|TRBJ1-1
CASSPMEDTEAFF
TGTGCCAGCTCACCTATGGAGGACACTGAAGCTTTCTTT
>.|TRBV4-2|many|TRBJ2-3
CASSQDSRTLTSTDTQYF
TGTGCCAGCAGCCAAGATAGTCGGACACTAACTAGCACAGATACGCAGTATTTT
>TRBD1|TRBV20-1|many|TRBJ1-4
CSANPTGRGLALFF
TGCAGTGCTAACCCTACAGGGAGGGGGCTGGCACTGTTTTTT
>TRBD2|TRBV29-1|many|TRBJ2-1
CSVWDSGDPGTLF
TGCAGCGTTTGGGATAGCGGGGATCCCGGCACACTCTTC
>.|TRBV27|many|TRBJ2-6
CASSLSWGANVLTF
TGTGCCAGCAGTTTATCGTGGGGGGCCAACGTCCTGACTTTC
>.|TRBV5-6|many|TRBJ1-6
CASSSGPYSPLHF
TGTGCCAGCAGCTCCGGCCCTTATTCACCCCTCCACTTT
>.|TRBV12-3/TRBV12-4|many|TRBJ1-2
CASSVSRGWAGYTF
TGTGCCAGCAGTGTGTCCCGGGGGTGGGCTGGCTACACCTTC
>.|TRBV6-6|many|TRBJ1-1
CASSWGNTEAFF
TGTGCCAGCAGTTGGGGGAACACTGAAGCTTTCTTT
>.|TRBV29-1|many|TRBJ2-5
CSVGGTDQETQYF
TGCAGCGTAGGCGGGACAGACCAAGAGACCCAGTACTTC
>.|TRBV20-1|.|TRBJ1-5
CSARDGRDANYEHF
TGCAGTGCTAGAGATGGGCGGGACGCAAACTACGAGCATTTT
>.|TRBV6-5|once|TRBJ1-4
CASSHSGAENERLFF
TGTGCCAGCAGTCACTCGGGGGCAGAAAATGAAAGACTGTTTTTT